This T cell receptor beta chain emerged from a study of graft-versus-host responses after intestinal transplantation. Notes on the study in general: Detected in recipient marrow were GvH clones, some of which were first observed in ileum or blood. Graft-donor T cell macrochimerism in patients accompanied high graft-versus-host to host-versus-graft clonal ratios in allografts.

In this sample, this clone turned up once. Antigen: not known. The junction had 5 bases not matched to a gene; V was cut back by 2 bases and J by 8 bases. CDR1 and CDR2 (germline): MNHNY, SVGAGI (reference sequence). CDR3 size: 13 residues. Using immunoSEQ multiplex PCR, the repertoire was profiled, and TCRdb retains in-frame clones only, with some absent. The sample consists of over 45,000 clones, about 94% of them appearing once. The sequence derives from a human donor who was the organ donor for an intestinal transplant. The starting material was unstimulated CD4+ T cells sorted from spleen or lymph node cells, obtained before transplant. This chain joins TRBV6-6 and TRBJ1-2; TRBD1 matches 7 bases. DNA of the CDR3: TGTGCCAGCAGTTACCGACAGGGAAAAGGCTACACCTTC. It specifies CASSYRQGKGYTF.